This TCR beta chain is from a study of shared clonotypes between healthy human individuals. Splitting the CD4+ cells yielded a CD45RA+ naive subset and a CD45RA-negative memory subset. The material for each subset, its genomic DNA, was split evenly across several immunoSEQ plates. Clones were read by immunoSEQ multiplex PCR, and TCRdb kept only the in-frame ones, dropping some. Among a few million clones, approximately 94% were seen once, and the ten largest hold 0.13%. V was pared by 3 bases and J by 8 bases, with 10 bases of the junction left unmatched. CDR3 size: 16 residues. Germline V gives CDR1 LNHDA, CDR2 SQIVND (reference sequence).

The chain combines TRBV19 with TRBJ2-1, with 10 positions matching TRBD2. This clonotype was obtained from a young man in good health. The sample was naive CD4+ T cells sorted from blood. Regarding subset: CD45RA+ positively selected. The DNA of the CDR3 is TGTGCCAGTAGTATGCCTGCTAGCGGGAGACCGTATGAGCAGTTCTTC. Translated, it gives CASSMPASGRPYEQFF.